These T cell receptor beta chains were read from a single sample in a study of T-cell reconstitution after alpha-beta-depleted transplantation in children. TCRdb used MiXCR to reprocess the PCR reads, holding one entry per CDR3 protein. The sample shows hundreds of thousands of distinct CDR3 sequences, about 10% of them seen only once. Here the sequenced sample was PBMCs from the stem cell graft donor, taken from the stem cell graft. Receptor source: a human donor who donated a stem cell graft to a child with acute myeloid leukemia. The CDR3 runs from the conserved cysteine through the conserved F or W. The D gene is left open where the match is weak. The size of a clone is reported for some rows only, either as once, few or many, or as a class for expanded clones.

- TRBD2 TRBJ2-1 TRBV11-2 CASSQRPGTSLYNEQFF TGTGCCAGCAGCCAAAGGCCTGGGACTAGCCTGTACAATGAGCAGTTCTTC
few - TRBJ1-1 TRBV10-3 CAISESSQGAFF TGTGCCATCAGTGAGAGTTCCCAGGGGGCTTTCTTT
- - TRBJ2-3 TRBV20-1 CSAPDLGSATDTQYF TGCAGTGCACCCGATCTTGGCTCCGCCACAGATACGCAGTATTTT
- - TRBJ2-1 TRBV29-1 CSFQRGGRGNEQFF TGCAGCTTCCAGAGGGGGGGGAGGGGGAATGAGCAGTTCTTC
- TRBD2 TRBJ2-3 TRBV10-3 CAISESVTSGTRHTQYF TGTGCCATCAGTGAGTCGGTAACTAGCGGGACCAGGCATACGCAGTATTTT
- - TRBJ2-7 TRBV29-1 CSVRSGHEQYF TGCAGCGTCCGAAGCGGACACGAGCAGTACTTC
- - TRBJ2-3 TRBV6-5 CASSYEKETDTQYF TGTGCCAGCAGTTACGAGAAGGAAACAGATACGCAGTATTTT
few - TRBJ1-2 TRBV4-3 CASSQKGGLLSLGYTF TGCGCCAGCAGCCAAAAGGGGGGACTGCTCTCTCTGGGCTACACCTTC
many - TRBJ2-5 TRBV5-1 CASSTDQETQYF TGCGCCAGCAGTACAGACCAAGAGACCCAGTACTTC
- - TRBJ1-5 TRBV28 CASSAMTAIIGVRGHF TGTGCCAGCAGTGCTATGACGGCGATCATAGGAGTCCGGGGTCATTTT
many TRBD1 TRBJ2-5 TRBV5-6 CASGRGTGLETQYF TGTGCCAGCGGACGAGGGACAGGGTTAGAGACCCAGTACTTC
many TRBD2 TRBJ2-7 TRBV28 CASTSGLVEGYEQYF TGTGCCAGCACCTCCGGACTAGTCGAGGGTTACGAGCAGTACTTC
many TRBD2 TRBJ2-5 TRBV29-1 CSVGRGASGLQETQYF TGCAGCGTTGGGCGTGGTGCTAGCGGCCTCCAAGAGACCCAGTACTTC
many - TRBJ1-5 TRBV12-3/TRBV12-4 CASSFVRSQPQHF TGTGCCAGCAGTTTCGTAAGGAGTCAGCCCCAGCATTTT
- TRBD2 TRBJ2-6 TRBV10-3 CAISGTLAAESGANVLTF TGTGCCATCAGTGGGACACTAGCGGCAGAGTCTGGGGCCAACGTCCTGACTTTC
many - TRBJ2-5 TRBV4-3 CASSQDRGSQTQYF TGCGCCAGCAGCCAAGATCGAGGTTCGCAGACCCAGTACTTC
- - TRBJ2-7 TRBV9 CASSAITGEQYF TGTGCCAGCAGCGCGATAACGGGCGAGCAGTACTTC
- TRBD1 TRBJ2-7 TRBV7-3 CASRWPGQSYEQYF TGTGCCAGCAGGTGGCCGGGACAGTCCTACGAGCAGTACTTC
many - TRBJ2-5 TRBV15 CATSRDPGGEETQYF TGTGCCACCAGCAGAGATCCAGGGGGGGAGGAGACCCAGTACTTC
few - TRBJ2-7 TRBV6-1 CASVEGNGYEQYF TGTGCCAGCGTCGAAGGAAACGGTTACGAGCAGTACTTC
many TRBD2 TRBJ2-3 TRBV6-5 CASSYSWTSGVTDTQYF TGTGCCAGCAGTTACTCCTGGACTAGCGGGGTCACAGATACGCAGTATTTT
- - TRBJ2-5 TRBV5-6 CASRRTFQETQYF TGTGCCAGCAGGAGGACTTTTCAAGAGACCCAGTACTTC
- TRBD2 TRBJ2-1 TRBV20-1 CSAKFLGLGAHEQFF TGCAGTGCTAAGTTTTTGGGACTAGGGGCACATGAGCAGTTCTTC